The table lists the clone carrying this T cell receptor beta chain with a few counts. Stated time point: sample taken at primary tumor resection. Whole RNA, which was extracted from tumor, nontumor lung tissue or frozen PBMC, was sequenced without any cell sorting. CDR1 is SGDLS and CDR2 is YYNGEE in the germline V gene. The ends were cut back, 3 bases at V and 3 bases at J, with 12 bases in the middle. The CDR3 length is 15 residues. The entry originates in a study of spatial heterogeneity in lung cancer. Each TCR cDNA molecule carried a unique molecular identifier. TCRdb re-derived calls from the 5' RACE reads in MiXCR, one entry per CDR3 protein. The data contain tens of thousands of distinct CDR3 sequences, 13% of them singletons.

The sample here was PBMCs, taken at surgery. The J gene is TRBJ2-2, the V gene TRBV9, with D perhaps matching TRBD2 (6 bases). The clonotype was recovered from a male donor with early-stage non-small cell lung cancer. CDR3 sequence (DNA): TGTGCCAGCAGCGGTCGGACTACCCACACCGGGGAGCTGTTTTTT. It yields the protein CASSGRTTHTGELFF.